Below, 27 T cell receptor beta chains from the same sample are listed, as sequenced in a study of control samples from healthy donors and cancer patients. Assay: immunoSEQ multiplex PCR; the TCRdb copy retains only in-frame clones and omits some. Counted here are 98,000 or so clones, approximately 81% occurring once; the ten biggest clones make up approximately 10%. The material sequenced was blood. Receptors were obtained from a woman aged 25-40 years in good health.

The chain has TRBV3-1 (or the pseudogene TRBV3-2) and TRBJ1-6; TRBD1 agrees at 10 bases. Per germline, CDR1 LGHDT and CDR2 YNNKEL (reference sequence). The CDR3 has 16 amino acids. Trimming at V came to 5 bases and at J to 7 bases, leaving 8 bases not matched to a gene. The CDR3 sequence: CASSTRQGARNSPLHF. CDR3 nucleotides: TGTGCCAGCAGCACACGACAGGGGGCCAGGAATTCACCCCTCCACTTT.

The V gene is TRBV3-1 (or the pseudogene TRBV3-2), the J gene TRBJ1-2; the D is unclear. V dropped 1 base and J dropped 4 bases, with 13 bases sitting between them. The CDR3 contains 15 residues. Germline CDR1 is LGHDT and CDR2 is YNNKEL (reference sequence). The chain's CDR3 is CASSQGMGYGYGYTF. The CDR3 nucleotides read TGTGCCAGCAGCCAAGGAATGGGATATGGCTATGGCTACACCTTC.

The chain joins TRBV19 to TRBJ2-7, with a possible D match to TRBD1 (6 bases). Trimming shortened V by 3 bases and J by 7 bases, and 22 bases separated the two germline ends. The CDR3 has 16 residues. CDR1 is LNHDA and CDR2 is SQIVND in the germline V gene (reference sequence). This chain's CDR3 is CASSIRPGDPPGEQYF. CDR3 bases: TGTGCCAGTAGTATCCGCCCAGGGGACCCCCCGGGGGAGCAGTACTTC.

The rearrangement uses TRBV7-9 and TRBJ2-3; D gene ambiguous. Trimming left V 2 bases short and J 6 bases short, with 6 bases between. CDR1 SEHNR and CDR2 FQNEAQ come from the germline V gene (reference sequence). The CDR3 length is 12 residues. CDR3 residues: CASSLKTDTQYF. The CDR3 coding sequence is TGTGCCAGCAGCTTAAAAACGGATACGCAGTATTTT.

CDR3 nucleotide sequence: TGTGCCAGCAGTCAGGACCTCTCCTCGGGAAACACCATATATTTT. It specifies CASSQDLSSGNTIYF. The chain is built from TRBV9 and TRBJ1-3; D remains unclear. Trimming removed 5 bases from V and 4 bases from J, with 16 bases in between. The CDR3 sequence is 15 residues long. Germline values: CDR1 SGDLS, CDR2 YYNGEE.

The rearrangement uses TRBV5-1 and TRBJ2-1; 10 positions match TRBD2. The CDR3 runs to 16 residues. Germline-derived CDR1 and CDR2 are SGHRS and YFSETQ. V trimming: 4 bases; J trimming: 5 bases; junction bases outside the gene matches: 9. The CDR3 loop reads CASSGSKAGGNNEQFF. In nucleotides, the CDR3 is TGCGCCAGCAGCGGATCCAAAGCGGGGGGGAACAATGAGCAGTTCTTC.

Written as DNA, the CDR3 is TGTGCCAGCAGTGCTTACAGGGGCCGCGGCTCAGATACGCAGTATTTT. Its translation is CASSAYRGRGSDTQYF. V gene TRBV27 combines with J gene TRBJ2-3; 7 positions match TRBD1. CDR1 MNHEY and CDR2 SMNVEV come from the germline V gene (reference sequence). This CDR3 region has 16 residues. V shed 5 bases and J 4 bases; nucleotides not matched to a gene: 12.

This clone came up a few times. This sequence joins TRBV9 and TRBJ2-1, with TRBD1 identical over 10 bases. The ends lost 3 bases at V and 9 bases at J; junction bases unmatched: 3. Per the germline V gene, CDR1 is SGDLS and CDR2 is YYNGEE. The CDR3 runs to 13 residues. Here the CDR3 reads CASSATGGTEQFF. The CDR3, as DNA: TGTGCCAGCAGCGCGACAGGGGGCACTGAGCAGTTCTTC.

A few counts support this clone. In DNA form, the CDR3 reads TGTGCCAGCAGCTTTGAGCGGGGGCCTTCCTACGAGCAGTACTTC. This sequence encodes CASSFERGPSYEQYF. The chain employs TRBV11-2 and TRBJ2-7; 8 nucleotides agree with TRBD2. J lost 1 base, V lost 3 bases, and 5 bases had no gene match. This CDR3 has 15 amino acids. Germline V gene sequence: CDR1 SGHAT, CDR2 FQNNGV.

The V and J genes are TRBV25-1 and TRBJ1-2; D perhaps matches TRBD1 (6 bases). With 4 bases removed from V and 5 bases from J, the gap between germline ends came to 11 bases. Germline-derived CDR1 and CDR2 are MGHDK and SYGVNS. This CDR3 is built from 13 residues. The CDR3 sequence is CASSVGGDYGYTF. CDR3 bases: TGTGCCAGCAGTGTAGGGGGAGATTATGGCTACACCTTC.

For the CDR3, the DNA is TGTGCCAGCAGCCAGGGGGATACGGGGCAGCCCCAGCATTTT. Residues: CASSQGDTGQPQHF. The chain links TRBV3-1 (or the pseudogene TRBV3-2) to TRBJ1-5; the D gene is possibly TRBD1 (5 bases). Trimming left V 3 bases short and J 7 bases short, with 13 bases between. The length of the CDR3 is 14 residues. The germline V gene has CDR1 LGHDT and CDR2 YNNKEL (reference sequence).

This chain connects TRBV19 to TRBJ2-5, with D tentatively TRBD2 (5 bases). V was shortened by 1 base and J by 0 bases, with 12 bases between the two germline ends. The CDR3 runs to 16 residues. Germline CDR1 reads LNHDA; CDR2 reads SQIVND (reference sequence). CDR3 sequence (DNA): TGTGCCAGTAGTATAGGGGGTGGCGGGTACCAAGAGACCCAGTACTTC. Its protein product is CASSIGGGGYQETQYF.

This rearrangement joins TRBV6-6 to TRBJ2-5; 14 bases are shared with TRBD2. The CDR3 contains 17 residues. Trimming removed 5 bases from V and 5 bases from J; junction bases left unmatched: 10. Germline CDR1 is MNHNY and CDR2 is SVGAGI (reference sequence). The CDR3 loop reads CASSLTSGGVILETQYF. The CDR3 nucleotides read TGTGCCAGCAGTCTGACTAGCGGGGGGGTAATTTTGGAGACCCAGTACTTC.

This clone showed up just once. The chain links TRBV6-6 to TRBJ1-5; 11 bases align to TRBD1. V was pared by 0 bases and J by 16 bases, with 8 bases of the junction left unmatched. The germline V gene encodes CDR1 MNHNY and CDR2 SVGAGI (reference sequence). CDR3 length: 14 amino acids. In DNA form, the CDR3 reads TGTGCCAGCAGTTACTCGAGAGGGACAGGGGGGCAACATTTT. As protein: CASSYSRGTGGQHF.

The chain combines TRBV6-6 with TRBJ1-2; D is uncertain. The V and J ends lost 4 bases and 5 bases respectively, with 14 bases between them. Germline lookup yields CDR1 MNHNY and CDR2 SVGAGI (reference sequence). The CDR3 length is 14 residues. CDR3 nucleotide sequence: TGTGCCAGCAGTTCCTCGGGCACAACATATGGCTACACCTTC. Translating gives CASSSSGTTYGYTF.

Only a few counts were recorded for this clone. The V and J genes are TRBV25-1 and TRBJ2-6, with D unresolved. Trimming pared 3 bases from V and 2 bases from J, leaving 8 bases between. The CDR3 sequence is 15 residues long. From germline, CDR1 is MGHDK and CDR2 SYGVNS. For the CDR3, the DNA is TGTGCCAGCAGTGATTATGGGGCTGGGGCCAACGTCCTGACTTTC. Translating gives CASSDYGAGANVLTF.

This clone was counted between two and nine times. The chain employs TRBV15 and TRBJ1-4, with D perhaps matching TRBD1 (6 bases). This CDR3 contains 12 residues. The germline V gene encodes CDR1 LNHNV and CDR2 YYDKDF (reference sequence). The CDR3 DNA reads as TGTGGGACCCGGGACACCAATGAAAAACTGTTTTTT. Amino acids: CGTRDTNEKLFF. Drawing the rest from reference TRBV15 and TRBJ1-4, the complete variable domain is DAMVIQNPRYQVTQFGKPVTLSCSQTLNHNVMYWYQQKSSQAPKLLFHYYDKDFNNEADTPDNFQSRRPNTSFCFLDIRSPGLGDTAMYLCGTRDTNEKLFFGSGTQLSVL.

The chain recombines TRBV5-1 with TRBJ2-2, with 8 bases matching TRBD2. In germline, CDR1 is SGHRS, CDR2 YFSETQ. The trim removed 0 bases at V and 0 bases at J, leaving 7 bases unmatched. This CDR3 is built from 18 residues. CDR3 coding DNA: TGCGCCAGCAGCTTGGGGCGGGGGGCAATCGCGAACACCGGGGAGCTGTTTTTT. Translated, it gives CASSLGRGAIANTGELFF. The full variable domain, with the rest looked up from reference TRBV5-1 and TRBJ2-2, is KAGVTQTPRYLIKTRGQQVTLSCSPISGHRSVSWYQQTPGQGLQFLFEYFSETQRNKGNFPGRFSGRQFSNSRSEMNVSTLELGDSALYLCASSLGRGAIANTGELFFGEGSRLTVL.

The chain employs TRBV5-4 and TRBJ2-7, with TRBD1 matching 11 bases. This CDR3 region has 15 residues. V gave up 4 bases and J gave up 4 bases; unmatched junction bases: 7. CDR1 and CDR2 (germline): SGHNT, YYREEE (reference sequence). CDR3 nucleotide sequence: TGTGCCAGCAGCCGGGCCGGACAGGGGGCTTACGAGCAGTACTTC. It encodes CASSRAGQGAYEQYF.

The rearrangement uses TRBV11-3 and TRBJ2-2; weak D call: TRBD2 (6 bases). This CDR3 is 14 amino acids long. Germline V CDR1 and CDR2: SGHNT, YENEEA. Trimming removed 3 bases at V and 6 bases at J, with 11 bases between. The CDR3 reads CASSFGGDAGELFF. The CDR3, as DNA: TGTGCCAGCAGCTTCGGGGGTGACGCCGGGGAGCTGTTTTTT.

The genes are TRBV18 and TRBJ1-5; 9 bases fit TRBD1. The trim removed 3 bases at V and 3 bases at J, leaving 3 bases unmatched. This CDR3 is built from 15 residues. Looked up from germline, CDR1 is KGHSH and CDR2 is LQKENI. The CDR3 is CASSPGQGANQPQHF. In nucleotides, the CDR3 is TGTGCCAGCTCACCGGGACAGGGTGCCAATCAGCCCCAGCATTTT.

V is TRBV6-7 and J is TRBJ2-1; a possible D gene is TRBD2 (5 bases). TRBV6-7 is marked as an open reading frame, function uncertain. This CDR3 region has 16 residues. With 0 bases removed from V and 1 base from J, the gap between germline ends came to 10 bases. In nucleotides, the CDR3 is TGTGCCAGCAGTTACTCGGGGAGCAGTTCCTACAATGAGCAGTTCTTC. Its protein is CASSYSGSSSYNEQFF.

The rearrangement joins TRBV5-1 to TRBJ2-2; TRBD1 agrees at 7 bases. Trimming removed 2 bases from V and 7 bases from J; junction bases left unmatched: 5. CDR3 length: 14 amino acids. Germline V gene data show CDR1 as SGHRS and CDR2 as YFSETQ. The CDR3 loop reads CASSLKGAIGELFF. The DNA for the CDR3 is TGCGCCAGCAGCTTAAAGGGGGCTATCGGGGAGCTGTTTTTT. Supplemented by reference TRBV5-1 and TRBJ2-2, the full variable domain reads KAGVTQTPRYLIKTRGQQVTLSCSPISGHRSVSWYQQTPGQGLQFLFEYFSETQRNKGNFPGRFSGRQFSNSRSEMNVSTLELGDSALYLCASSLKGAIGELFFGEGSRLTVL.

The rearrangement links TRBV4-3 to TRBJ1-1, with D possibly TRBD1 on 6 matching bases. CDR1 and CDR2 from the germline V gene are LGHNA and YSLEER. The CDR3 loop spans 14 amino acids. Trimming removed 0 bases from V and 8 bases from J, with 13 bases in between. Here the CDR3 reads CASSQDRAGEEAFF. CDR3 sequence (DNA): TGCGCCAGCAGCCAAGATCGTGCAGGGGAAGAAGCTTTCTTT.

V usage is TRBV5-8 and J usage is TRBJ1-3, with D hard to call. Trimming removed 2 bases from V and 4 bases from J, with 4 bases in between. Per germline, CDR1 SGHTS and CDR2 YDEGEE. The CDR3 is made up of 12 amino acids. The CDR3 coding sequence is TGTGCCAGCAGCTTTTCCGGAAACACCATATATTTT. Residues: CASSFSGNTIYF.

The CDR3 loop is CASSRRLTSGGASYNEQFF. The CDR3 bases are TGTGCCAGCAGCCGCCGCCTGACTAGCGGGGGGGCTTCCTACAATGAGCAGTTCTTC. This chain connects TRBV7-6 to TRBJ2-1; TRBD2 agrees at 14 bases. The CDR3 spans 19 residues. The germline V gene has CDR1 SGHVS and CDR2 FNYEAQ. With 5 bases clipped from V and 1 base from J, the junction kept 10 bases outside the gene matches.

This sequence joins TRBV4-3 and TRBJ1-2, with D uncertain. V was shortened by 4 bases and J by 7 bases, with 10 bases between the two germline ends. Germline V gene lookup returns CDR1 LGHNA and CDR2 YSLEER. This CDR3 contains 12 residues. Written as DNA, the CDR3 is TGCGCCAGCAGCCGAGGGATGGCTGGCTACACCTTC. Its translation: CASSRGMAGYTF.